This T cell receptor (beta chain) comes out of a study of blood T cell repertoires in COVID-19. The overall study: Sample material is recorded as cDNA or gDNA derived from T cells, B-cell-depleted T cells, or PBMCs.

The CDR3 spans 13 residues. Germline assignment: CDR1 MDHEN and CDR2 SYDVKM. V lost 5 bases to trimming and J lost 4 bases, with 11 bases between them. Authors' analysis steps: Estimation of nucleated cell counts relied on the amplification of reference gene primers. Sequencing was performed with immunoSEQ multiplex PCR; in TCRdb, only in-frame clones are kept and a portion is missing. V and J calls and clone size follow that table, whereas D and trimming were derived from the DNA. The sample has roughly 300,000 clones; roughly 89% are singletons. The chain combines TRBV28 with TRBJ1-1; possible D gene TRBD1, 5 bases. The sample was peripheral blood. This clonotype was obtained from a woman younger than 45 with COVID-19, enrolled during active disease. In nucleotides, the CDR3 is TGTGCCAGCAGTCTCCACGGGGGCACTGAAGCTTTCTTT. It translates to CASSLHGGTEAFF.